This is a list of T cell receptor beta chains from one sample in a study of control samples from healthy donors and cancer patients. Clones were sequenced by immunoSEQ multiplex PCR, and TCRdb holds only the in-frame ones, with some missing. The repertoire holds approximately 60,000 clones, approximately 90% seen once, with 0.8% to 1% in the top ten. The sample comprised PBMCs. Receptor source: a young man with colorectal cancer. Both conserved end residues are part of each CDR3. Fields, in order: D gene, J gene, clone size, V gene, CDR3 DNA, CDR3 protein. A D gene is named only where the DNA matches it firmly. A row's size may be missing; if present it is once, few, many or a size class.

TRBD1	TRBJ2-3	.	TRBV24-1	TGTGCCACCAGTGACCGGACAGGGGGTATATCCGCAGATACGCAGTATTTT	CATSDRTGGISADTQYF
TRBD2	TRBJ2-1	.	TRBV19	TGTGCCAGTAGTTTCAGCGGGGGGGGCGATGAGCAGTTCTTC	CASSFSGGGDEQFF
.	TRBJ1-1	.	TRBV5-1	TGCGCCAGCAGCTCCTCTCGGGGTTCGAACACTGAAGCTTTCTTT	CASSSSRGSNTEAFF
.	TRBJ2-3	.	TRBV10-3	TGTGCCATCAGCGCAAGGGGAAGTCTAACTAGCACAGATACGCAGTATTTT	CAISARGSLTSTDTQYF
.	TRBJ2-7	.	TRBV5-5	TGTGCCAGCAGCTTGGAGCTGGGACACTCCTACGAGCAGTACTTC	CASSLELGHSYEQYF
.	TRBJ1-2	.	TRBV7-8	TGTGCCAGCAGCTTACGCAAGTCTAACTATGGCTACACCTTC	CASSLRKSNYGYTF
.	TRBJ1-5	once	TRBV4-2	TGTGCCAGCAGCCAAGAGTTCAATCAGCCCCAGCATTTT	CASSQEFNQPQHF
TRBD1	TRBJ2-1	.	TRBV18	TGTGCCAGCTCACCGGGACAGGGGCGCGCCAATGAGCAGTTCTTC	CASSPGQGRANEQFF
TRBD2	TRBJ2-1	.	TRBV24-1	TGTGCCACCAGTGATTTTACGGGGGGGCCTTACAATGAGCAGTTCTTC	CATSDFTGGPYNEQFF
.	TRBJ2-7	.	TRBV4-3	TGCGCCAGCAGCCAAGTCCCTGGGGGGTTCGGCGAGCAGTACTTC	CASSQVPGGFGEQYF
TRBD1	TRBJ2-1	.	TRBV5-1	TGCGCCAGCAGCTTCACGGCCGGGACAGGGGGTAATGAGCAGTTCTTC	CASSFTAGTGGNEQFF
TRBD1	TRBJ1-6	once	TRBV30	TGTGCCTGGAGTCCCGGGACAGCCAATTCACCCCTCCACTTT	CAWSPGTANSPLHF
.	TRBJ1-5	.	TRBV27	TGTGCCAGCAGTTTAATAAGCAATCAGCCCCAGCATTTT	CASSLISNQPQHF
.	TRBJ1-3	.	TRBV5-6	TGTGCCAGCAGCTTGGAGGGACTCGCTGGAAACACCATATATTTT	CASSLEGLAGNTIYF
.	TRBJ1-6	.	TRBV4-3	TGCGCCAGCAGCCAAGTGAGGGGCACCTATAATTCACCCCTCCACTTT	CASSQVRGTYNSPLHF
TRBD1	TRBJ1-1	.	TRBV19	TGTGCCAGTACCACGGACAGGCTGAACACTGAAGCTTTCTTT	CASTTDRLNTEAFF
.	TRBJ2-3	.	TRBV7-2	TGTGCCAGCAGCTCATGGGATACGCAGTATTTT	CASSSWDTQYF
.	TRBJ2-2	.	TRBV5-4	TGTGCCAGCAGCGCCGACGTACCCGGGGAGCTGTTTTTT	CASSADVPGELFF
.	TRBJ1-6	.	TRBV30	TGTGCCTGCGACACGTCTGGAGGGACACCCCTCCACTTT	CACDTSGGTPLHF
TRBD1	TRBJ1-3	.	TRBV19	TGTGCCAGTAGCAGCGGGACAGGGGGAAACACCATATATTTT	CASSSGTGGNTIYF
.	TRBJ1-2	.	TRBV6-5	TGTGCCAGCAGTTTAAAAAACAGGGCCTATGGCTACACCTTC	CASSLKNRAYGYTF
TRBD1	TRBJ2-1	.	TRBV2	TGTGCCAGCAGCCCATTTTGGGGACAGGGTAATGAGCAGTTCTTC	CASSPFWGQGNEQFF
TRBD1	TRBJ1-2	.	TRBV25-1	TGTGCCAGCAGTAACCCCGGGACAGGGCTCTGGGGCTACACCTTC	CASSNPGTGLWGYTF
.	TRBJ2-2	.	TRBV18	TGTGCCAGCTCACCGCTACAGGGAAACACCGGGGAGCTGTTTTTT	CASSPLQGNTGELFF
.	TRBJ1-3	.	TRBV11-2	TGTGCCAGCAGCTCCCTTGAGGGGACTGGAAACACCATATATTTT	CASSSLEGTGNTIYF
.	TRBJ1-6	.	TRBV20-1	TGCAGTGCTAGTAGGACGGGTAGGAATTCACCCCTCCACTTT	CSASRTGRNSPLHF
.	TRBJ2-3	.	TRBV5-5	TGTGCCAGCAGCATATCATGGGGGCTCACAGATACGCAGTATTTT	CASSISWGLTDTQYF
.	TRBJ1-2	.	TRBV6-5	TGTGCCAGCAGTTACTCGATTGGGGACTACTATGGCTACACCTTC	CASSYSIGDYYGYTF
.	TRBJ2-5	.	TRBV6-5	TGTGCCAGCAGCACCGTTTCGTGGGCGGGGGAGACCCAGTACTTC	CASSTVSWAGETQYF
.	TRBJ2-1	.	TRBV5-1	TGCGCCAGCAGCGCCGACAGTTCCTACAATGAGCAGTTCTTC	CASSADSSYNEQFF
TRBD2	TRBJ2-3	.	TRBV30	TGTGCCTGGAGTGTTGGGACTAGCGGGGGCTTAGGTACAGATACGCAGTATTTT	CAWSVGTSGGLGTDTQYF
TRBD1	TRBJ2-4	.	TRBV6-5	TGTGCCAGCAGAACCCCCGGGACAGGGGCCAACATTCAGTACTTC	CASRTPGTGANIQYF
.	TRBJ1-6	.	TRBV4-3	TGCGCCAGCAGCCAAGATTTGAATTCACCCCTCCACTTT	CASSQDLNSPLHF
TRBD2	TRBJ2-3	.	TRBV9	TGTGCCAGCAGCGTAGGGTCTGGCGGGGGTGCAGATACGCAGTATTTT	CASSVGSGGGADTQYF
.	TRBJ1-5	few	TRBV3-1/TRBV3-2	TGTGCCAGCAGCCAGGGACCCTTGGGGGGTCAGCCCCAGCATTTT	CASSQGPLGGQPQHF
.	TRBJ2-3	once	TRBV5-1	TGCGCCAGCAGCTTGGTAGGGGGGCTCAGCACAGATACGCAGTATTTT	CASSLVGGLSTDTQYF
.	TRBJ2-2	.	TRBV19	TGTGCCAGTAGTATAGATCTGGTCCGGGAGCTGTTTTTT	CASSIDLVRELFF
.	TRBJ2-3	.	TRBV3-1/TRBV3-2	TGTGCCAGCAGCCAAGATAACAGCACAGATACGCAGTATTTT	CASSQDNSTDTQYF
.	TRBJ2-7	.	TRBV7-2	TGTGCCAGCAGCCCCCCAGGCTCCTACGAGCAGTACTTC	CASSPPGSYEQYF
.	TRBJ1-2	.	TRBV6-5	TGTGCCAGCAGTTGGTCAGGCCCTGCGGGGGGCTACACCTTC	CASSWSGPAGGYTF
.	TRBJ1-4	.	TRBV4-1	TGCGCCAGCAGCCAAGAAGCTTCGGCAGGGAAGAGGGAAAAACTGTTTTTT	CASSQEASAGKREKLFF
TRBD1	TRBJ1-4	.	TRBV2	TGTGCCAGCAGCTCCGGGACAGGGGGAATTAATGAAAAACTGTTTTTT	CASSSGTGGINEKLFF
TRBD1	TRBJ2-2	.	TRBV19	TGTGCCAGTAGTCTCCGGGACAGGGGGACTATTTTGGCCGGGGAGCTGTTTTTT	CASSLRDRGTILAGELFF
TRBD1	TRBJ2-7	once	TRBV6-5	TGTGCCAGCCAGGTAGGGACAGGTTCCTACGAGCAGTACTTC	CASQVGTGSYEQYF
TRBD1	TRBJ2-5	.	TRBV5-4	TGTGCCAGCAGCTACAGACAGGGGGCGCAAGAGACCCAGTACTTC	CASSYRQGAQETQYF
TRBD1	TRBJ2-3	.	TRBV2	TGTGCCAGCAGAATACAGGGGGGCACAGATACGCAGTATTTT	CASRIQGGTDTQYF
.	TRBJ1-1	once	TRBV19	TGTGCCAGTAGTATTGGACCAACGACTGAAGCTTTCTTT	CASSIGPTTEAFF
TRBD1	TRBJ2-5	.	TRBV6-2/TRBV6-3	TGTGCCAGCAGTCGGACAGGGGGCACACAAGAGACCCAGTACTTC	CASSRTGGTQETQYF
TRBD2	TRBJ2-3	.	TRBV5-1	TGCGCCAGCAGCTTGGCGACAGGCGGGTTTGGCGGGGGGCACCGCACAGATACGCAGTATTTT	CASSLATGGFGGGHRTDTQYF
.	TRBJ1-1	.	TRBV29-1	TGCAGCGCAGGGGACCCGAACACTGAAGCTTTCTTT	CSAGDPNTEAFF
.	TRBJ2-2	.	TRBV30	TGTGCCTGGAGTGTCAATACTCTAGCGCGCCCCGGGGAGCTGTTTTTT	CAWSVNTLARPGELFF
.	TRBJ1-1	.	TRBV7-8	TGTGCCAGCAGCCTGTGGAAACAGGGCACTGAAGCTTTCTTT	CASSLWKQGTEAFF
.	TRBJ2-1	.	TRBV14	TGTGCCAGCAGCCCTCGGCGGGGGTACAATGAGGGGGTCTTC	CASSPRRGYNEGVF
.	TRBJ1-6	.	TRBV7-6	TGTGCCAGCAGCCGGGGGAGCTCCTATAATTCACCCCTCCACTTT	CASSRGSSYNSPLHF
TRBD1	TRBJ2-3	few	TRBV5-4	TGTGCCAGCAGCTTAGACAGGGGGCTAGATACGCAGTATTTT	CASSLDRGLDTQYF
.	TRBJ2-7	.	TRBV7-2	TGTGCCAGCACCTCAGGGTACTCCTACGAGCAGTACTTC	CASTSGYSYEQYF
.	TRBJ1-1	.	TRBV30	TGTGCCTGGAGACAGACCGTGAACACTGAAGCTTTCTTT	CAWRQTVNTEAFF